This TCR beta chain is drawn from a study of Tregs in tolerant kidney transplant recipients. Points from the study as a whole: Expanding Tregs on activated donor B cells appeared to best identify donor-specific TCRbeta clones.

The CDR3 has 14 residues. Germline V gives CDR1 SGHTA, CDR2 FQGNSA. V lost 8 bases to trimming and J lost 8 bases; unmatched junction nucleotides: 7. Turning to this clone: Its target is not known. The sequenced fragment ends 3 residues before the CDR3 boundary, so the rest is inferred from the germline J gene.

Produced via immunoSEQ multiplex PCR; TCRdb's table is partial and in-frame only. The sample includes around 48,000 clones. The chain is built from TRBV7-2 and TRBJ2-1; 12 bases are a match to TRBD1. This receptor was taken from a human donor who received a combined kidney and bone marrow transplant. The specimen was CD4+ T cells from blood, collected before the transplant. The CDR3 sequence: CASGRDRGLYEQFF. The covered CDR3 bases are TGTGCCAGCGGTCGGGACAGGGGGCTATATGAG.